The clone carrying this T cell receptor beta chain was found many times. Its target is unknown. The record originates from a study of beta chain features in type 1 diabetes. Study in general: The examined sorted cells totaled 107,917,701 across samples. Study-wide results and caveats: Comparison showed that naive, central memory and Treg TCRB repertoires appeared more similar among patients than among healthy donors. Junctions at VDJ sites from type 1 diabetes patients had fewer insertions and more deletions. Patients with Type 1 diabetes showed moderately but significantly shorter TCRB CDR3s in all four CD4+ subsets.

Sequenced material consisted of expressed TCRB transcripts (all of the isolated RNA was reverse transcribed). Regulatory, naive and central memory T cell samples averaged roughly 4 million reads. Sequenced by immunoSEQ multiplex PCR; TCRdb stores in-frame clones only, minus some. The data show 300,000 to 350,000 clones, with roughly 13% seen just once and around 0.016% held by the top ten. V lost 6 bases and J 7 bases, leaving 13 bases between the germline ends. The CDR3 is 11 amino acids. Germline V lookup: CDR1 SQVTM, CDR2 ANQGSEA. Sequenced: naive CD4+ T cells from blood. This chain uses TRBV29-1 with TRBJ2-7; D possibly corresponds to TRBD2 (6 bases). The clonotype comes from a woman between 18 and 29 years old with type 1 diabetes. CDR3 sequence (DNA): TGCAGCGTAGCCTCGGGACTTGAGCAGTACGTC. Protein: CSVASGLEQYV.